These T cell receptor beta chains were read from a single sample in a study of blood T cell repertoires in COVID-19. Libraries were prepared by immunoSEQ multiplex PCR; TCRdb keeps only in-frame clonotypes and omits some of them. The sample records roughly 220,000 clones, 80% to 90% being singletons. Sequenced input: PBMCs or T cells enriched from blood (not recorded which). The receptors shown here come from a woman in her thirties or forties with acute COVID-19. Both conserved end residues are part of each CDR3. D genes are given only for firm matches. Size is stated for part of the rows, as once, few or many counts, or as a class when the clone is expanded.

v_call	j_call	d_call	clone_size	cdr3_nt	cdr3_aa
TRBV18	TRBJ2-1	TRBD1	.	TGTGCCAGCTCACCACAGGGGGCCCTGGCCAATGAGCAGTTCTTC	CASSPQGALANEQFF
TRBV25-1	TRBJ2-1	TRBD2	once	TGTGCCAGCAGTGCCTCGACTAGCGGGTTCCCCCTGGAGGATGAGCAGTTCTTC	CASSASTSGFPLEDEQFF
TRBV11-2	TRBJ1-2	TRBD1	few	TGTGCCAGCAGATCACAAGGGACAGGGATCTATGGCTACACCTTC	CASRSQGTGIYGYTF
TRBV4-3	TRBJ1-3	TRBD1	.	TGCGCCAGCAGCCTCGGGACAGGGGGCTTCTCTGGAAACACCATATATTTT	CASSLGTGGFSGNTIYF
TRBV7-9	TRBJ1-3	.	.	TGTGCCAGCATTTCGGAAGGCGCCGGGGTACCCTCTGGAAACACCATATATTTT	CASISEGAGVPSGNTIYF
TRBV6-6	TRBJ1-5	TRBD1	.	TGTGCCAGCAGTCCCCGGACAGGGGAACAGCCCCAGCATTTT	CASSPRTGEQPQHF
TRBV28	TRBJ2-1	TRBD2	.	TGTGCCAGCAGTTTAGCGGGAGGGACCTACAATGAGCAGTTCTTC	CASSLAGGTYNEQFF
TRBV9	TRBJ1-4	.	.	TGTGCCAGCAGCGTTAGACAGAATAATGAAAAACTGTTTTTT	CASSVRQNNEKLFF
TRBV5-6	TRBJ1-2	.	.	TGTGCCAGCAGCCCACGTGAGGGCGGCTACACCTTC	CASSPREGGYTF
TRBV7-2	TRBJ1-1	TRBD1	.	TGTGCCAGCAGCTCACATCCGGGACAGGGTACTGAAGCTTTCTTT	CASSSHPGQGTEAFF
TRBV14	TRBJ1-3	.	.	TGTGCCAGCAGCCATCCCTGGGGGGGGAACACCATATATTTT	CASSHPWGGNTIYF
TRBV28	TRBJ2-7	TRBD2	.	TGTGCCAGCAGCCTCGGGGGGAAAGGATACGAGCAGTACTTC	CASSLGGKGYEQYF
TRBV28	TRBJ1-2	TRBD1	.	TGTGCCAGCAGACTTAAGACAGGGGGTAGCTATGGCTACACCTTC	CASRLKTGGSYGYTF
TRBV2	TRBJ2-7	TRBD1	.	TGTGCCAGCAGTGCTGTGGGACAGGGCTACGAGCAGTACTTC	CASSAVGQGYEQYF
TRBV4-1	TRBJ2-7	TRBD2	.	TGCGCCAGCAGCCAAGATCAGGGCGGGAGGCCCTCCTACGAGCAGTACTTC	CASSQDQGGRPSYEQYF
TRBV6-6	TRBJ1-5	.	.	TGTGCCAGCAACCCCGCGAGGTGGAATCAGCCCCAGCATTTT	CASNPARWNQPQHF
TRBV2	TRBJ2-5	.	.	TGTGCCAGCCACAGGGACGGAGAGACCCAGTACTTC	CASHRDGETQYF
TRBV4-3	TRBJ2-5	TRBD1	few	TGCGCCAGCAGCCAAGAAGGGACAGGGTTCCAAGAGACCCAGTACTTC	CASSQEGTGFQETQYF
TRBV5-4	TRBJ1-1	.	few	TGTGCCAGCAGCTTGTTAGGTACGGGATCCGGCACTGAAGCTTTCTTT	CASSLLGTGSGTEAFF
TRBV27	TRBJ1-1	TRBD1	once	TGTGCCAGCAGACGAGGGGACAGAGTGAACACTGAAGCTTTCTTT	CASRRGDRVNTEAFF
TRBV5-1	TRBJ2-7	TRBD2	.	TGCGCCAGCAGCCCCGGGACTAGCGGTTACGAGCAGTACTTC	CASSPGTSGYEQYF
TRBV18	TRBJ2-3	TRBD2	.	TGTGCCAGCGCCAAAAGCGGGAGCCGCACAGATACGCAGTATTTT	CASAKSGSRTDTQYF
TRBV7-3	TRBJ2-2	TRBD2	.	TGTGCCAGCAGCCGCGATGGGACTAGCGGGAGGAACACCGGGGAGCTGTTTTTT	CASSRDGTSGRNTGELFF